A single sample gave rise to the 17 T cell receptor beta chains below, sequenced in a study of T-cell reconstitution after alpha-beta-depleted transplantation in children. Molecular barcoding with unique molecular identifiers was used for the TCRbeta library. TCRdb independently ran MiXCR on the PCR reads; one entry per CDR3 protein. The sample has approximately 1,000,000 distinct CDR3 sequences; around 30% are singletons. The specimen comprised PBMCs, mostly from graft donor cells, sampled 360 days after TCRalphabeta/CD19-depleted stem cell transplant. The receptors shown here come from a boy younger than two who had a stem cell transplant for SCID, so the T cells may come from the graft donor.

This clonotype was recorded at least ten times. J is TRBJ2-7 and V is TRBV12-3 or TRBV12-4; the D is unclear. Trimming removed 5 bases at V and 5 bases at J, with 16 bases between. The CDR3 sequence is 14 residues long. This CDR3 reads CASSLSDPWDEQYF. Written as DNA, the CDR3 is TGTGCCAGCAGTCTCTCTGACCCGTGGGACGAGCAGTACTTC.

The table lists this clonotype with a few counts. The rearrangement joins TRBV12-3 or TRBV12-4 to TRBJ2-7, with a possible D match to TRBD1 (7 bases). Trimming cost V 8 bases and J 2 bases, with 13 bases left between them. This CDR3 spans 13 amino acids. CDR3 protein: CASSGRGAYEQYF. CDR3 bases: TGTGCCAGCTCGGGCAGGGGGGCCTACGAGCAGTACTTC.

The chain joins TRBV7-3 to TRBJ2-5; 8 nucleotides match TRBD1. Per the germline V gene, CDR1 is SGHTA and CDR2 is FQGTGA. The V and J ends lost 2 bases and 3 bases, in that order; junction bases with no gene match: 5. This CDR3 contains 15 residues. CDR3 residues: CASSLQGAPEETQYF. The CDR3 DNA follows: TGTGCCAGCAGCTTACAGGGGGCGCCGGAAGAGACCCAGTACTTC.

The V gene is TRBV2, the J gene TRBJ2-2; D gene ambiguous. Trimming removed 6 bases at V and 5 bases at J, with 16 bases between. Germline V gives CDR1 SNHLY, CDR2 FYNNEI. This CDR3 comprises 15 residues. In DNA, the CDR3 is TGTGCCAGCAGAGAGGTAGCCTCCACTACCGGGGAGCTGTTTTTT. Its protein product is CASREVASTTGELFF.

The chain recombines TRBV5-1 with TRBJ2-5; the match to TRBD2 covers 8 bases. Unmatched junction bases numbered 11, after V lost 0 bases and J lost 4 bases. Per the germline V gene, CDR1 is SGHRS and CDR2 is YFSETQ. The CDR3 runs to 17 residues. CDR3: CASSLAVVGLAVETQYF. The CDR3 DNA reads TGCGCCAGCAGCTTGGCGGTTGTAGGACTAGCCGTAGAGACCCAGTACTTC.

The chain has TRBV2 and TRBJ2-2; no clear D. Trimming took 7 bases from V and 6 from J, leaving 21 bases between them. The germline V gene encodes CDR1 SNHLY and CDR2 FYNNEI. This CDR3 comprises 16 residues. In DNA form, the CDR3 reads TGTGCCAGCACCCCAGAGAGACTCCCCTTGGCCGGGGAGCTGTTTTTT. This codes for CASTPERLPLAGELFF.

This sequence joins TRBV4-2 and TRBJ2-3; D is possibly TRBD1 (6 bases). The CDR3 runs 17 residues. Trimming took off 0 bases at V and 3 bases at J, with 16 bases between the two ends. CDR1 is LGHNA, CDR2 YNFKEQ, per germline. The CDR3 protein is CASSQDRRGKRTDTQYF. The CDR3 region has the DNA TGTGCCAGCAGCCAAGATCGAAGGGGGAAGAGAACAGATACGCAGTATTTT.

Ten or more counts support this clonotype. This rearrangement joins TRBV4-1 to TRBJ2-1, with D hard to call. The V end lost 0 bases, the J end lost 5 bases, and 2 bases lay between the germline ends. CDR3 size: 12 residues. Germline loops: CDR1 MGHRA, CDR2 YSYEKL. CDR3 nucleotides: TGCGCCAGCAGCCAAGATGACAATGAGCAGTTCTTC. Encoded protein: CASSQDDNEQFF.

The chain recombines TRBV6-1 with TRBJ1-4; TRBD1 agrees at 8 bases. Germline CDR1 MNHNS, CDR2 SASEGT. CDR3 size: 15 residues. After removal of 6 bases from V and 3 bases from J, the junction contained 6 bases not matched to a gene. CDR3 loop: CASSQGTGPNEKLFF. As DNA, the CDR3 is TGTGCCAGCAGCCAAGGGACAGGCCCTAATGAAAAACTGTTTTTT.

This clonotype has a count of ten or more. The chain links TRBV15 to TRBJ1-6; the D gene is possibly TRBD1 (5 bases). CDR3 length: 15 residues. The V and J ends lost 2 bases and 10 bases respectively, with 15 bases between them. Germline lookup yields CDR1 LNHNV and CDR2 YYDKDF (reference sequence). DNA for the CDR3: TGTGCCACCAGCAGACTACGGGGCTTATCGTCACCCCTCCACTTT. This encodes CATSRLRGLSSPLHF.

The chain has TRBV24-1 and TRBJ2-2; possibly TRBD2 for D (6 bases). CDR3 length: 16 amino acids. The ends were cut back, 3 bases at V and 6 bases at J, with 16 bases in the middle. CDR1 is KGHDR and CDR2 is SFDVKD in the germline V gene. The CDR3 protein is CATSDLGTGASGELFF. The CDR3 coding sequence is TGTGCCACCAGTGATCTTGGGACTGGGGCTTCCGGGGAGCTGTTTTTT.

The chain combines TRBV6-1 with TRBJ1-2, with no clear D. V was pared by 6 bases and J by 4 bases, with 15 bases between. Per the germline V gene, CDR1 is MNHNS and CDR2 is SASEGT. The CDR3 loop spans 14 amino acids. The CDR3 DNA follows: TGTGCCAGCAGCCCACTTATATACAGCTATGGCTACACCTTC. This codes for CASSPLIYSYGYTF.

This clonotype has just a few counts. This chain's CDR3 is CASSLTGGRGEKLFF. CDR3 nucleotides: TGTGCCAGCAGCCTGACAGGGGGCAGGGGAGAAAAACTGTTTTTT. This sequence joins TRBV7-9 and TRBJ1-4; TRBD1 aligns across 10 bases. Trimming at V came to 5 bases and at J to 8 bases, leaving 8 bases not matched to a gene. Germline V CDR1 and CDR2: SEHNR, FQNEAQ (reference sequence). The CDR3 extends over 15 amino acids.

The J gene is TRBJ2-5, the V gene TRBV12-3 or TRBV12-4, with D maybe TRBD2 (7 bases). CDR3 length equals 15 residues. Trimming pared 6 bases from V and 2 bases from J, leaving 16 bases between. The CDR3 region is CASSPVRGAQETQYF. CDR3 DNA sequence: TGTGCCAGCAGCCCCGTTCGGGGGGCACAAGAGACCCAGTACTTC.

This clonotype was seen ten or more times. The rearrangement links TRBV4-3 to TRBJ2-2, with D perhaps matching TRBD2 (5 bases). Trimming took 0 bases from V and 7 from J, leaving 15 bases between them. Germline CDR1 is LGHNA and CDR2 is YSLEER. The CDR3 consists of 16 residues. The CDR3: CASSQDVRGRVGELFF. The CDR3 DNA reads TGCGCCAGCAGCCAAGATGTCCGGGGAAGGGTCGGGGAGCTGTTTTTT.

This clonotype appeared a few times. The chain couples TRBV10-3 to TRBJ2-2; D not resolved. The V and J ends lost 4 bases and 7 bases respectively, with 10 bases between them. This CDR3 has 13 amino acids. From germline, CDR1 is ENHRY and CDR2 SYGVKD. The CDR3 sequence: CAISAKGFGELFF. CDR3 DNA sequence: TGTGCCATCAGTGCTAAGGGCTTCGGGGAGCTGTTTTTT.

The chain carries TRBV12-3 or TRBV12-4 and TRBJ1-3; 7 nucleotides match TRBD1. The V and J ends lost 7 bases and 4 bases, in that order; junction bases with no gene match: 10. This CDR3 spans 15 amino acids. The CDR3 protein is CASTNRGLRGNTIYF. In DNA form, the CDR3 reads TGTGCCAGCACAAACAGGGGACTTAGGGGAAACACCATATATTTT.